The sequence of this T cell receptor (beta chain) was determined in a study of T cell responses to AZD1222 COVID-19 vaccine. The count of this clone is one. Antigen: not known. General study results and limits: The number of AZD1222 recipients seropositive at baseline was only five or six. Reportedly, nearly half the spike-specific TCRs target unmutated variant regions.

TCRdb keeps only in-frame clones here, not all; method: immunoSEQ multiplex PCR. The table has 85,000 to 100,000 clones, approximately 80% seen once. The CDR3 has 19 amino acids. In germline, CDR1 is SEHNR, CDR2 FQNEAQ (reference sequence). J gave up 6 bases and V 2 bases, and 19 bases lay outside the gene matches. V and J are TRBV7-9 and TRBJ2-3; 8 bases map to TRBD2. Here the sequenced sample was peripheral blood, taken on day 0 of AZD1222 vaccination. This receptor was obtained from an adult in good health. DNA for the CDR3: TGTGCCAGCAGCTTAAACCCCTGGGGGAGCGGGGGAGGAGAGGATACGCAGTATTTT. Protein sequence: CASSLNPWGSGGGEDTQYF.